These 23 T cell receptor beta chains originate from one sample sequenced in a study of identical twins. TCRdb independently ran MiXCR on the 5' RACE reads; one entry per CDR3 protein. The sample holds roughly 290,000 distinct CDR3 sequences, just under 9.5% seen once. The same data also contributed to another study, on yellow fever vaccine responses in identical twins.

The material sequenced was CD8+ T cells sorted from blood. The receptor source for this set is a woman aged 18-29 years in good health.

This clonotype has at least ten counts. This chain links TRBV15 with TRBJ2-7; 7 nucleotides agree with TRBD2. The germline CDR1 and CDR2 sequences are LNHNV and YYDKDF (reference sequence). The CDR3 spans 15 residues. V was pared by 0 bases and J by 2 bases, with 4 bases of the junction left unmatched. CDR3 sequence (DNA): TGTGCCACCAGCAGAGAGGCGGGGGAGGCCTACGAGCAGTACTTC. Its translation is CATSREAGEAYEQYF.

This clonotype was observed at least ten times. The rearrangement joins TRBV6-4 to TRBJ2-3, with 7 positions matching TRBD2. CDR1 is MRHNA and CDR2 is SNTAGT in the germline V gene. Trimming at V came to 8 bases and at J to 1 base, leaving 9 bases not matched to a gene. The CDR3 has 15 amino acids. CDR3 DNA: TGTGCCAGCCGCCTAGGTGCGGGGGGCACAGATACGCAGTATTTT. Its protein product is CASRLGAGGTDTQYF.

This clonotype appeared many times. The chain employs TRBV4-2 and TRBJ1-1, with TRBD1 matching 7 bases. This CDR3 is built from 16 residues. Germline assignment: CDR1 LGHNA and CDR2 YNFKEQ. V shed 4 bases and J 1 base; nucleotides not matched to a gene: 9. The CDR3 sequence: CASSLPSQGGNTEAFF. The CDR3 DNA reads TGTGCCAGCAGCCTCCCTTCCCAGGGGGGGAACACTGAAGCTTTCTTT.

Ten or more counts support this clonotype. This chain links TRBV5-4 with TRBJ2-2; tentatively, D is TRBD2 (6 bases). V was cut by 6 bases and J by 5 bases, with 17 bases left in between. The CDR3 covers 15 residues. The germline CDR1 and CDR2 sequences are SGHNT and YYREEE (reference sequence). The CDR3 DNA is TGTGCCAGCACAGAATACGGGAGAGAGACCGGGGAGCTGTTTTTT. Protein sequence: CASTEYGRETGELFF.

V usage is TRBV2 and J usage is TRBJ2-1; no firm D call. The germline gives CDR1 SNHLY, CDR2 FYNNEI. The CDR3 loop spans 12 amino acids. Trimming stripped 3 bases from V and 6 bases from J, with 6 bases between. CDR3 amino acids: CASSDGANEQFF. The CDR3 nucleotides are TGTGCCAGCAGTGACGGAGCCAATGAGCAGTTCTTC.

This clonotype was seen only a few times. A single base separates this from a much larger clone, so it may be a read error. The rearrangement joins TRBV29-1 to TRBJ2-2, with TRBD1 matching over 8 bases. Germline values: CDR1 SQVTM, CDR2 ANQGSEA. This CDR3 region has 15 residues. The CDR3 sequence is CSVKEEDRDTGELFF. The DNA of the CDR3 is TGCAGCGTTAAAGAGGAGGACAGGGATACCGGGGAGCTGTTTTTT.

This clonotype was seen ten or more times. V gene TRBV7-2 combines with J gene TRBJ2-2; 9 nucleotides line up with TRBD2. V dropped 4 bases and J dropped 1; count of bases not matched to a gene: 4. This CDR3 comprises 16 residues. Per germline, CDR1 SGHTA and CDR2 FQGNSA. CDR3 amino acids: CASSYPAGGNTGELFF. DNA for the CDR3: TGTGCCAGCAGCTATCCAGCGGGAGGGAACACCGGGGAGCTGTTTTTT.

Points on this clonotype: One junction end does not reproduce the germline sequence, and a read error may be involved. This chain connects TRBV7-7 to TRBJ2-2; D is uncertain. Germline V gene lookup returns CDR1 SSHAT and CDR2 FNYEAQ (reference sequence). This CDR3 contains 13 residues. The CDR3 sequence: CASSSSETGELFF. The DNA of the CDR3 is TGTGCTAGCAGCTCGAGCGAAACCGGGGAGCTGTTTTTT.

This clonotype turned up a few times. The chain employs TRBV15 and TRBJ2-5; 7 bases fit TRBD1. With 5 bases clipped from V and 1 base from J, the junction kept 4 bases outside the gene matches. Germline CDR1 reads LNHNV; CDR2 reads YYDKDF (reference sequence). The CDR3 sequence is 14 residues long. DNA of the CDR3: TGTGCCACCAGCCTCTACAGGGGCCAAGAGACCCAGTACTTC. Protein: CATSLYRGQETQYF.

This clonotype was seen ten or more times. The chain employs TRBV25-1 and TRBJ2-7; weak D call: TRBD1 (5 bases). Looked up from germline, CDR1 is MGHDK and CDR2 is SYGVNS. The CDR3 loop spans 12 amino acids. The V end lost 7 bases, the J end lost 2 bases, and 9 bases lay between the germline ends. The CDR3 sequence: CASNQGTYEQYF. In nucleotides, the CDR3 is TGTGCCAGCAATCAGGGAACCTACGAGCAGTACTTC.

At least ten counts were recorded for this clonotype. The chain recombines TRBV29-1 with TRBJ1-1, with D unresolved. The CDR3 is made up of 11 amino acids. V shed 3 bases and J shed 4 bases, with 6 bases lying between them. Per the germline V gene, CDR1 is SQVTM and CDR2 is ANQGSEA. This CDR3 reads CSVEAITEAFF. The CDR3 nucleotides are TGCAGCGTTGAGGCGATCACTGAAGCTTTCTTT.

Ten or more counts support this clonotype. This sequence joins TRBV7-3 and TRBJ2-2, with a weak D call TRBD2 (6 bases). CDR1 is SGHTA, CDR2 FQGTGA, per germline. The CDR3 is made up of 14 amino acids. The V and J ends lost 4 bases and 6 bases respectively, with 12 bases between them. For the CDR3, the DNA is TGTGCCAGCAGCTCCATGCCGGGGGCCGGGGAGCTGTTTTTT. It is translated as CASSSMPGAGELFF.

The chain links TRBV20-1 to TRBJ2-7; D ambiguous. The germline gives CDR1 DFQATT, CDR2 SNEGSKA (reference sequence). This CDR3 spans 12 amino acids. The V end was cut by 5 bases, the J end by 2 bases, with 10 bases between. This CDR3 reads CSAWTAPYEQYF. DNA for the CDR3: TGCAGTGCTTGGACGGCCCCCTACGAGCAGTACTTC.

This chain uses TRBV20-1 with TRBJ2-3; 9 bases match TRBD2. V shed 0 bases and J 0 bases; nucleotides not matched to a gene: 10. The CDR3 is 18 amino acids. In germline, CDR1 is DFQATT, CDR2 SNEGSKA (reference sequence). The DNA for the CDR3 is TGCAGTGCTAGAGATTTTTTAGCGGGGGCCTATAGCACAGATACGCAGTATTTT. Its protein product is CSARDFLAGAYSTDTQYF.

This chain connects TRBV5-1 to TRBJ2-5, with D possibly TRBD1 on 6 matching bases. Deletions cut 0 bases from V and 1 base from J, with 13 bases between. Germline values: CDR1 SGHRS, CDR2 YFSETQ. The CDR3 extends over 16 amino acids. The CDR3 sequence: CASSLAGQTSQETQYF. DNA for the CDR3: TGCGCCAGCAGCTTGGCCGGACAGACCAGCCAAGAGACCCAGTACTTC. Combining the CDR3 with reference TRBV5-1 and TRBJ2-5 gives the whole variable domain KAGVTQTPRYLIKTRGQQVTLSCSPISGHRSVSWYQQTPGQGLQFLFEYFSETQRNKGNFPGRFSGRQFSNSRSEMNVSTLELGDSALYLCASSLAGQTSQETQYFGPGTRLLVL.

This clonotype was recorded at least ten times. The V gene is TRBV3-1, the J gene TRBJ2-3, with 9 nucleotides matching TRBD2. Germline V gene data show CDR1 as LGHDT and CDR2 as YNNKEL (reference sequence). Trimming removed 4 bases from V and 6 bases from J; junction bases left unmatched: 20. The CDR3 extends over 19 amino acids. CDR3 loop: CASSPRPGLAVDAGDTQYF. The CDR3 DNA sequence: TGTGCCAGCAGCCCTCGACCGGGACTAGCCGTGGACGCAGGGGATACGCAGTATTTT.

This clonotype was seen ten or more times. The chain links TRBV12-3 or TRBV12-4 to TRBJ2-1; perhaps TRBD2 as D (5 bases). V dropped 4 bases and J dropped 6 bases, with 13 bases sitting between them. The CDR3 has 14 amino acids. The CDR3 nucleotides read TGTGCCAGCAGTTACGGGATGTCGGGCAATGAGCAGTTCTTC. This gives the protein CASSYGMSGNEQFF.

This clonotype occurred a few times. V usage is TRBV5-1 and J usage is TRBJ1-5; 11 bases line up with TRBD1. J was trimmed by 2 bases and V by 0 bases; bases with no gene match: 1. The V gene's germline CDR1 is SGHRS and CDR2 YFSETQ. The CDR3 is 16 residues long. The CDR3 protein is CASSLGGQGGNQPQHF. DNA for the CDR3: TGCGCCAGCAGCTTGGGGGGACAGGGGGGCAATCAGCCCCAGCATTTT.

This clonotype was observed at least ten times. The gene calls are TRBV29-1 and TRBJ2-7, with unresolved D. The CDR3 runs to 13 residues. CDR1 and CDR2 from the germline V gene are SQVTM and ANQGSEA. V lost 0 bases and J lost 3, with 9 bases in between. CDR3 sequence reads: CSVEDKVSYEQYF. The CDR3 DNA reads TGCAGCGTTGAAGATAAAGTTAGCTACGAGCAGTACTTC.

This clonotype was picked up a small number of times. V usage is TRBV4-1 and J usage is TRBJ1-2; D is undetermined. The germline gives CDR1 MGHRA, CDR2 YSYEKL. The CDR3 loop spans 16 amino acids. The ends were cut back, 0 bases at V and 0 bases at J, with 11 bases in the middle. CDR3 residues: CASSQDDNLANYGYTF. In DNA form, the CDR3 reads TGCGCCAGCAGCCAAGATGACAACTTAGCTAACTATGGCTACACCTTC.

This clonotype was recorded many times. The chain is built from TRBV3-1 and TRBJ2-7, with D perhaps assigned TRBD1 or TRBD2 (6 bases each). V was clipped by 0 bases and J by 6 bases, with 15 bases between them. CDR1 is LGHDT and CDR2 is YNNKEL in the germline V gene (reference sequence). This CDR3 spans 15 amino acids. CDR3 residues: CASSQDPGGGREQYF. The DNA of the CDR3 is TGTGCCAGCAGCCAAGATCCTGGAGGGGGGCGCGAGCAGTACTTC.

This clonotype was recorded at least ten times. The V call is TRBV20-1, the J call TRBJ2-1; D not certain. Germline V gene data show CDR1 as DFQATT and CDR2 as SNEGSKA (reference sequence). CDR3 length: 13 amino acids. Trimming shortened V by 2 bases and J by 0 bases, and 5 bases separated the two germline ends. In DNA form, the CDR3 reads TGCAGTGCTAGACAGAGCTCCTACAATGAGCAGTTCTTC. Amino acid sequence: CSARQSSYNEQFF.

This chain links TRBV7-2 with TRBJ2-7; maybe TRBD1 (5 bases). V gave up 5 bases and J gave up 1 base, with 18 bases separating them. CDR1 and CDR2 (germline): SGHTA, FQGNSA. The CDR3 is made up of 16 amino acids. The CDR3 region has the DNA TGTGCCAGCAGCCTAATAATGAGCCCAGGGTCCTACGAGCAGTACTTC. Translated: CASSLIMSPGSYEQYF.